This paragraph reports one T cell receptor beta chain. The data originate from a study of blood T cell repertoires in COVID-19. Study details: Both acute and convalescent COVID-19 samples were obtained from the United States, Italy and Spain. Sources were T cells, B-cell-depleted T cells, or PBMCs; the material itself was cDNA or gDNA.

Using immunoSEQ multiplex PCR, the repertoire was profiled, and TCRdb retains in-frame clones only, with some absent. The sample holds some 160,000 clones, around 85% seen once. Those enrolled, adults aged roughly 18 to 89 years, came from under 25 US areas. The CDR3 loop spans 15 amino acids. With 6 bases clipped from V and 4 bases from J, the junction kept 11 bases outside the gene matches. The germline V gene has CDR1 MNHEY and CDR2 SVGAGI. Sequenced material: PBMCs or T cells enriched from blood (not recorded which). V and J are TRBV6-5 and TRBJ1-2, with 7 bases matching TRBD1. The TCR comes from a woman in her forties who had recovered from COVID-19. The CDR3 DNA follows: TGTGCCAGCAGGGAGAGACAGGGTCGGGTCTATGGCTACACCTTC. It encodes CASRERQGRVYGYTF.